This T cell receptor beta chain was identified during a study of blood T cells in healthy people across ages. The use of a sample-barcoded 5' primer and a J-beta primer mix characterized a second PCR of roughly 7 to 11 cycles. Each cDNA molecule, via a template-switch adaptor with 12 random nucleotides, was tagged. TCRdb re-analysed the 5' RACE reads in MiXCR, keeping a single row per CDR3 protein. This sample has 600,000 to 800,000 distinct CDR3 sequences, with more than 45% found just once. Trimming left V 5 bases short and J 5 bases short, with 17 bases between. CDR3 length equals 15 residues. This clonotype occurred a few times. Staff drew 8 to 10 milliliters of peripheral blood from each donor.

This clonotype was sampled from a woman older than 75 in good health. Sequencing was carried out using blood. The chain couples TRBV12-3 or TRBV12-4 to TRBJ2-3, with D possibly matching TRBD2 (6 bases). DNA of the CDR3: TGTGCCAGCAGTCCTGCGGCGGGACGGATAGATACGCAGTATTTT. It codes for CASSPAAGRIDTQYF.